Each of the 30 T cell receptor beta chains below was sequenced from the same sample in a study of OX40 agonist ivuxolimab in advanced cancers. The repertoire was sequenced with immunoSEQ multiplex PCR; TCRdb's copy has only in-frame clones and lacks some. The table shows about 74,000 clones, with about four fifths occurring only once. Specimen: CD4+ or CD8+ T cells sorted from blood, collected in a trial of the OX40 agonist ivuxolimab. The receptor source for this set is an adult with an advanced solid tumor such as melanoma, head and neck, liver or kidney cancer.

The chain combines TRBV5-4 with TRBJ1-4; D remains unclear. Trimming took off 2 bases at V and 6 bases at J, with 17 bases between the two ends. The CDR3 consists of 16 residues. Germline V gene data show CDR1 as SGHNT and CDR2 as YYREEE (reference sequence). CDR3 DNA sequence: TGTGCCAGCAGCTTTGCTGGAGGGAACCTTTATGAAAAACTGTTTTTT. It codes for CASSFAGGNLYEKLFF.

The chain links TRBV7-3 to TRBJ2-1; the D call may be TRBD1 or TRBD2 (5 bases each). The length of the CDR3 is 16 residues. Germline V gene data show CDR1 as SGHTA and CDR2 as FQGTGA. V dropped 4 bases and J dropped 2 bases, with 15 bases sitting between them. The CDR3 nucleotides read TGTGCCAGCAGCTCCCTGGGGCGGACTGCCTACAATGAGCAGTTCTTC. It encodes CASSSLGRTAYNEQFF.

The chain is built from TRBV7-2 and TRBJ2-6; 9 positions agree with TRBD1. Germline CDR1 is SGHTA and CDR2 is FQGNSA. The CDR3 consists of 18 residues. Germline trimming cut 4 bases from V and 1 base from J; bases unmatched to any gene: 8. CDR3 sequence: CASSSGQGWLSGANVLTF. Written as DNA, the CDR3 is TGTGCCAGCAGCTCCGGACAGGGGTGGCTGTCTGGGGCCAACGTCCTGACTTTC.

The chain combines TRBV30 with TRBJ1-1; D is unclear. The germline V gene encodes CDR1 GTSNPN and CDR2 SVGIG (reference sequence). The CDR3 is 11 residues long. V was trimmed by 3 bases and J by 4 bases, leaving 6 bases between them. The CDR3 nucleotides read TGTGCCTGGAGCTTAGGCACTGAAGCTTTCTTT. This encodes CAWSLGTEAFF.

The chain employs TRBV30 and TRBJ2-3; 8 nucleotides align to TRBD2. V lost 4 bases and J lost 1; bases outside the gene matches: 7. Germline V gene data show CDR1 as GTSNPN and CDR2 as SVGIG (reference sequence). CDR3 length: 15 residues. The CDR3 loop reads CAWNQRETGTDTQYF. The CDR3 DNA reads TGTGCCTGGAACCAGCGGGAGACGGGCACAGATACGCAGTATTTT.

CDR3 nucleotides: TGTGCCAGCAGCCCCCTAACAGGGACATTTGATTCACCCCTCCACTTT. Protein: CASSPLTGTFDSPLHF. The rearrangement uses TRBV7-2 and TRBJ1-6, with D perhaps matching TRBD1 (6 bases). Deletions cut 5 bases from V and 8 bases from J, with 19 bases between. This CDR3 has 16 amino acids. The V gene's germline CDR1 is SGHTA and CDR2 FQGNSA. The whole variable domain, filled in from reference TRBV7-2 and TRBJ1-6, reads GAGVSQSPSNKVTEKGKDVELRCDPISGHTALYWYRQSLGQGLEFLIYFQGNSAPDKSGLPSDRFSAERTGGSVSTLTIQRTQQEDSAVYLCASSPLTGTFDSPLHFGNGTRLTVT.

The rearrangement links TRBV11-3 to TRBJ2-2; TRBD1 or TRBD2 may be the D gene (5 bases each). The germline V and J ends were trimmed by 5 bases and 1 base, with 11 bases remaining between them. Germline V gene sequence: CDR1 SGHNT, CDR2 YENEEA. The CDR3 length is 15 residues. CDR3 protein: CASSVGTLNTGELFF. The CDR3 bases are TGTGCCAGCAGCGTCGGGACCTTGAACACCGGGGAGCTGTTTTTT.

This CDR3 reads CASTLTDRNTGELFF. CDR3 bases: TGTGCCAGCACCCTTACGGACAGGAACACCGGGGAGCTGTTTTTT. This sequence joins TRBV7-6 and TRBJ2-2; tentatively, D is TRBD1 (6 bases). V gave up 7 bases and J gave up 1 base, with 13 bases separating them. Germline V lookup: CDR1 SGHVS, CDR2 FNYEAQ. This CDR3 region has 15 residues.

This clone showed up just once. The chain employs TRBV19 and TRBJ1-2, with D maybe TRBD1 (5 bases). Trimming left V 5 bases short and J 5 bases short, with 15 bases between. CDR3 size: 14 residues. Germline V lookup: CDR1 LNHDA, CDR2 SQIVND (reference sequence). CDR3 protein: CASSGRRGPYGYTF. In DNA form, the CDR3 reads TGTGCCAGTAGTGGGCGACGGGGCCCTTATGGCTACACCTTC.

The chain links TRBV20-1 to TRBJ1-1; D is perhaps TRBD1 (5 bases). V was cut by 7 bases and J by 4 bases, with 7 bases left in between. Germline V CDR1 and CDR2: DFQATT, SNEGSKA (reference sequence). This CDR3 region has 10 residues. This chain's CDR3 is CSVGVTEAFF. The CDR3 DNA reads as TGCAGTGTGGGGGTCACTGAAGCTTTCTTT.

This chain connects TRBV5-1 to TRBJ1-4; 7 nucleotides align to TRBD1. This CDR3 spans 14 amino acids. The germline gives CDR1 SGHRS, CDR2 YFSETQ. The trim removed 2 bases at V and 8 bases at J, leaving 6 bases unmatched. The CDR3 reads CASSFQQGPEKLFF. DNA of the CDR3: TGCGCCAGCAGCTTTCAACAGGGGCCCGAAAAACTGTTTTTT.

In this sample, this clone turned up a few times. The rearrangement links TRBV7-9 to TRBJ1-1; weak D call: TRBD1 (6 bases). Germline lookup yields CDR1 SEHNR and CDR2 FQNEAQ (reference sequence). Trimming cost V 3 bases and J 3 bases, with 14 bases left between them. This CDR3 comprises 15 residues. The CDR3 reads CASSFYGGRDTEAFF. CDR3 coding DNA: TGTGCCAGCAGCTTCTATGGGGGGCGTGACACTGAAGCTTTCTTT. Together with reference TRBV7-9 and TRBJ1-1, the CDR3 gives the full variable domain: DTGVSQNPRHKITKRGQNVTFRCDPISEHNRLYWYRQTLGQGPEFLTYFQNEAQLEKSRLLSDRFSAERPKGSFSTLEIQRTEQGDSAMYLCASSFYGGRDTEAFFGQGTRLTVV.

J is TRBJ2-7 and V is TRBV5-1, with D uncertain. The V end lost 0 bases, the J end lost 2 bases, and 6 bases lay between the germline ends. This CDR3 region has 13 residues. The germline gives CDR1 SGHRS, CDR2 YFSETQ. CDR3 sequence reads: CASSLAPAYEQYF. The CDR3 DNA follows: TGCGCCAGCAGCTTGGCCCCCGCCTACGAGCAGTACTTC.

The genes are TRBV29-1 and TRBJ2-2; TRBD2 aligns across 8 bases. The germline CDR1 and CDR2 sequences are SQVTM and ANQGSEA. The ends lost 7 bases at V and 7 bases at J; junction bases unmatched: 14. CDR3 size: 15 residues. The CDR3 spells CSAKSGGGEHGELFF. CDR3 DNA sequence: TGCAGCGCAAAAAGCGGGGGAGGGGAGCACGGGGAGCTGTTTTTT.

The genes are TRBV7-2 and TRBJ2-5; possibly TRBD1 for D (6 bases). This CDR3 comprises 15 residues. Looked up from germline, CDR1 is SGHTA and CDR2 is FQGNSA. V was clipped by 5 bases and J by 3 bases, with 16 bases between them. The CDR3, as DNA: TGTGCCAGCAGCCTATCGAAAAACAGGGAAGAGACCCAGTACTTC. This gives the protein CASSLSKNREETQYF.

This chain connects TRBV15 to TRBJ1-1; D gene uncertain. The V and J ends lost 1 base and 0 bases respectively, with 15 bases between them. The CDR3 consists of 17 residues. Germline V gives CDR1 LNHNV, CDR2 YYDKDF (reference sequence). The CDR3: CATSRGVGGQLNTEAFF. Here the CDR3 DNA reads TGTGCCACCAGCAGAGGGGTCGGAGGGCAGCTGAACACTGAAGCTTTCTTT. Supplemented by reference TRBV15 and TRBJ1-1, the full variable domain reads DAMVIQNPRYQVTQFGKPVTLSCSQTLNHNVMYWYQQKSSQAPKLLFHYYDKDFNNEADTPDNFQSRRPNTSFCFLDIRSPGLGDTAMYLCATSRGVGGQLNTEAFFGQGTRLTVV.

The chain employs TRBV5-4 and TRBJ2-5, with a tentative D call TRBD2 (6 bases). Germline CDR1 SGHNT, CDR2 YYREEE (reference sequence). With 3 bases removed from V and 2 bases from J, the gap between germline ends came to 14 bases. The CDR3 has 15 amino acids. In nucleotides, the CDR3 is TGTGCCAGCAGCTCCCGACTGGCGGGGCAAGAGACCCAGTACTTC. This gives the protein CASSSRLAGQETQYF.

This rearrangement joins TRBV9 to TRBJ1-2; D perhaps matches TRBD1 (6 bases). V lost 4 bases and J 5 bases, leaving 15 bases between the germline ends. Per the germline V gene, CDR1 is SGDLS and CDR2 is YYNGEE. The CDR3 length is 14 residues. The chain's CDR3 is CASSLDNTGYGYTF. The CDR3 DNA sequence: TGTGCCAGCAGCCTGGATAATACAGGGTATGGCTACACCTTC. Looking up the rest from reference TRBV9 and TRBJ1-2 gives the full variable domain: DSGVTQTPKHLITATGQRVTLRCSPRSGDLSVYWYQQSLDQGLQFLIQYYNGEERAKGNILERFSAQQFPDLHSELNLSSLELGDSALYFCASSLDNTGYGYTFGSGTRLTVV.

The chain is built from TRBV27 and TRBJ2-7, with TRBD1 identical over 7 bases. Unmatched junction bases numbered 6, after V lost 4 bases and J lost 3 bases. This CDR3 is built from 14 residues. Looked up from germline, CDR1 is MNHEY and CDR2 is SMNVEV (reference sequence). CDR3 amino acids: CASSSDRRVYEQYF. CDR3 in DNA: TGTGCCAGCAGTTCGGACAGGCGAGTCTACGAGCAGTACTTC.

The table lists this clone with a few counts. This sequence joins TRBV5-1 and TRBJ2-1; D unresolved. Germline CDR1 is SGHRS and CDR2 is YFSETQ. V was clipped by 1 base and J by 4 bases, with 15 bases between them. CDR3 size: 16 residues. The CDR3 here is CASSLRRGLKYNEQFF. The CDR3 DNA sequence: TGCGCCAGCAGCTTGCGCCGAGGCCTAAAGTACAATGAGCAGTTCTTC.

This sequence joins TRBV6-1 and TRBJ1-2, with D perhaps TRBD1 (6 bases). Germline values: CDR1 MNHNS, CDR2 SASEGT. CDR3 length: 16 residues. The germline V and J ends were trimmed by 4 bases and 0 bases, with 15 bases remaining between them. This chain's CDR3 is CASSAQGGTTNYGYTF. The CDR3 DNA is TGTGCCAGCAGTGCCCAAGGGGGTACTACTAACTATGGCTACACCTTC.

The CDR3 bases are TGTGCCAGCAGTTTAGGGGTCGGGACACAGAACACCGGGGAGCTGTTTTTT. Translating it yields CASSLGVGTQNTGELFF. The chain uses TRBV27 and TRBJ2-2; possible D gene TRBD1, 6 bases. This CDR3 has 17 residues. V shed 2 bases and J shed 1 base, with 14 bases lying between them. Germline V gene sequence: CDR1 MNHEY, CDR2 SMNVEV (reference sequence).

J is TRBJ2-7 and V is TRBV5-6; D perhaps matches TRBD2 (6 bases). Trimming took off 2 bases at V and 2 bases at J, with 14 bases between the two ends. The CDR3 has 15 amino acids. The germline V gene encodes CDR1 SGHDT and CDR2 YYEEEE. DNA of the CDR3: TGTGCCAGCAGCTTTCGTGGGGGAGGTCCCTACGAGCAGTACTTC. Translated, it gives CASSFRGGGPYEQYF.

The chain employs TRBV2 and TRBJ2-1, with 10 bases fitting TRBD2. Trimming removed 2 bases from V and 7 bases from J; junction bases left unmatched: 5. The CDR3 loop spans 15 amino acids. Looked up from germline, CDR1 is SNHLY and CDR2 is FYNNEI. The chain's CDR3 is CASSEWASGRNEQFF. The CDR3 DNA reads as TGTGCCAGCAGTGAATGGGCTAGCGGGAGAAATGAGCAGTTCTTC.

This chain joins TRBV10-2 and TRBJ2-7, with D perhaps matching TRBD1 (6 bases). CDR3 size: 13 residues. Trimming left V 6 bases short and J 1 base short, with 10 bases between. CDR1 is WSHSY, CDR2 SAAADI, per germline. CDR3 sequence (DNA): TGCGCCAGCAGAATAGGGGGATCCTACGAGCAGTACTTC. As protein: CASRIGGSYEQYF.

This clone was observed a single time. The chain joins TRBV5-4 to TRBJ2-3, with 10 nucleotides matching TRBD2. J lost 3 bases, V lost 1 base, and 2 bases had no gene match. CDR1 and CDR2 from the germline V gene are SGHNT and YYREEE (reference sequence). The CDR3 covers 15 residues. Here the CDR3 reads CASSLQLAGTDTQYF. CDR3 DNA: TGTGCCAGCAGCTTGCAACTAGCGGGAACAGATACGCAGTATTTT.

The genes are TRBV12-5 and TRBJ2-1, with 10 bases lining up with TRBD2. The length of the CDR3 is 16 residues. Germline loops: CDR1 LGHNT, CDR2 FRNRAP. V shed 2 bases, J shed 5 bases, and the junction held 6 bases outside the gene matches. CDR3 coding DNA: TGTGCTAGTGGTTTGAGAATCGGGACTAGCGACAATGAGCAGTTCTTC. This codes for CASGLRIGTSDNEQFF.

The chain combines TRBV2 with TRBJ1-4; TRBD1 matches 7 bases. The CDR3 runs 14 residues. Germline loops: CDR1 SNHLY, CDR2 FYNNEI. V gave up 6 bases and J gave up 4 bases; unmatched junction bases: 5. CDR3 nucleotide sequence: TGTGCCAGCAGGGGGACAGCCAATAATGAAAAACTGTTTTTT. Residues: CASRGTANNEKLFF.

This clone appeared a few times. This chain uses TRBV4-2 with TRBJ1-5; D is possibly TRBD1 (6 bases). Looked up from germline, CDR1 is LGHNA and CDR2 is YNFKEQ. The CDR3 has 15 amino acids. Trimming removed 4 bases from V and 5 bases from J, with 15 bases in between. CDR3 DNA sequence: TGTGCCAGCAGCCCGGACAGTCCTAAGGATCAGCCCCAGCATTTT. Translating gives CASSPDSPKDQPQHF.

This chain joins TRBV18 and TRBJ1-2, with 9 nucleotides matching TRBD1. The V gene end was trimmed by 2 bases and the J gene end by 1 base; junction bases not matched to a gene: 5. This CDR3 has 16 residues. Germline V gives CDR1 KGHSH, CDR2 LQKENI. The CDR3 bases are TGTGCCAGCTCACCAACAGGGGGCGGCGGTAACTATGGCTACACCTTC. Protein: CASSPTGGGGNYGYTF.